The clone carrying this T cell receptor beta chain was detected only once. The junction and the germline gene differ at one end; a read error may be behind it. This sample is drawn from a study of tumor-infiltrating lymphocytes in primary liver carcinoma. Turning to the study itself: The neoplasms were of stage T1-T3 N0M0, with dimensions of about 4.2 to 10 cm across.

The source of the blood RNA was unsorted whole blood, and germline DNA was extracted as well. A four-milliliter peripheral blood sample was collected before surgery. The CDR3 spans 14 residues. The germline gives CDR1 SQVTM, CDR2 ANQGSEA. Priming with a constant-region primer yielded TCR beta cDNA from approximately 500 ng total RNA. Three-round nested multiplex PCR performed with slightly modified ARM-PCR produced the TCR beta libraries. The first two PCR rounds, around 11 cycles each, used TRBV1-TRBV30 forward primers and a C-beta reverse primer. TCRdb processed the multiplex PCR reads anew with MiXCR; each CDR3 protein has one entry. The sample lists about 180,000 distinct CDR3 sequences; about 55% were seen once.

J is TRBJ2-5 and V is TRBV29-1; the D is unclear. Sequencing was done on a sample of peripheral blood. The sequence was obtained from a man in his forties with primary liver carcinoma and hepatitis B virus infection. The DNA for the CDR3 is TGCGGCGTCGCTAAGTACTTGTTACAAGAGACCCAGTACTTC. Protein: CGVAKYLLQETQYF.